The rows below give T cell receptor beta chains drawn from one sample of a study of TIL therapy for anti-PD-1-resistant metastatic lung cancer. Clones were read by immunoSEQ multiplex PCR, and TCRdb kept only the in-frame ones, dropping some. The sample carries just over 20,000 clones, around 76% recorded once. Sequencing was performed on blood, taken at baseline. Receptors were obtained from a person aged 25-80 years with non-small cell lung cancer. Both conserved end residues are part of each CDR3.

j_gene: TRBJ2-5
v_gene: TRBV27
CDR3aa: CASSLSGLASETQYF

j_gene: TRBJ1-4
v_gene: TRBV2
CDR3aa: CASRTGRILSNEKLFF

j_gene: TRBJ2-1
v_gene: TRBV4-1
CDR3aa: CASSQEGLAGAKSYNEQFF

j_gene: TRBJ2-7
v_gene: TRBV9
CDR3aa: CASSGTTKGLGEQYF

j_gene: TRBJ2-5
v_gene: TRBV10-3
CDR3aa: CAISDPRGGLETQYF

j_gene: TRBJ2-7
v_gene: TRBV19
CDR3aa: CASRGQGEYEQYF

j_gene: TRBJ1-3
v_gene: TRBV28
CDR3aa: CASSLRASGNTIYF

j_gene: TRBJ2-2
v_gene: TRBV10-3
CDR3aa: CAISVRQGASPGELFF

j_gene: TRBJ2-1
v_gene: TRBV10-3
CDR3aa: CATVPSGAYNEQFF

j_gene: TRBJ2-1
v_gene: TRBV7-2
CDR3aa: CASSKGQGALNEQFF

j_gene: TRBJ2-7
v_gene: TRBV5-1
CDR3aa: CASSLEISSYEQYF

j_gene: TRBJ1-2
v_gene: TRBV6-6
CDR3aa: CASSPGGGYTF

j_gene: TRBJ2-7
v_gene: TRBV14
CDR3aa: CASSPRGATGREQYF

j_gene: TRBJ1-1
v_gene: TRBV29-1
CDR3aa: CSVELGGNTEAFF

j_gene: TRBJ1-4
v_gene: TRBV19
CDR3aa: CASSRTGATNEKLFF

j_gene: TRBJ2-7
v_gene: TRBV27
CDR3aa: CASSLKSTYEQYF

j_gene: TRBJ2-7
v_gene: TRBV4-1
CDR3aa: CASSQDYQETIWEQYF

j_gene: TRBJ2-3
v_gene: TRBV5-1
CDR3aa: CASSLGRTDTQYF

j_gene: TRBJ1-1
v_gene: TRBV6-6
CDR3aa: CASSSKTGNTEAFF

j_gene: TRBJ2-1
v_gene: TRBV6-6
CDR3aa: CASTNRDRNNEQFF

j_gene: TRBJ2-2
v_gene: TRBV5-1
CDR3aa: CASSLIFAGELFF

j_gene: TRBJ1-1
v_gene: TRBV10-3
CDR3aa: CAITQAGPKGITEAFF

j_gene: TRBJ2-3
v_gene: TRBV5-1
CDR3aa: CASSAGSGGSSTDTQYF

j_gene: TRBJ2-7
v_gene: TRBV7-2
CDR3aa: CASSLVPSGSGEQYF

j_gene: TRBJ2-3
v_gene: TRBV29-1
CDR3aa: CSVVRRLSTDTQYF

j_gene: TRBJ1-3
v_gene: TRBV6-5
CDR3aa: CASSYSGLHSGNTIYF

j_gene: TRBJ1-6
v_gene: TRBV4-1
CDR3aa: CASSQTALYNSPLHF

j_gene: TRBJ2-1
v_gene: TRBV2
CDR3aa: CASTGRGGPYEQFF

j_gene: TRBJ2-4
v_gene: TRBV19
CDR3aa: CASKSGGHLAKNIQYF

j_gene: TRBJ2-2
v_gene: TRBV6-5
CDR3aa: CASGRGSPRAGELFF

j_gene: TRBJ1-2
v_gene: TRBV6-1
CDR3aa: CATSLGKGDGYTF

j_gene: TRBJ2-3
v_gene: TRBV10-3
CDR3aa: CAIGNEREAADTQYF

j_gene: TRBJ1-2
v_gene: TRBV7-4
CDR3aa: CASTFGTDVYGYTF

j_gene: TRBJ2-3
v_gene: TRBV10-1
CDR3aa: CASARQTTDTQYF

j_gene: TRBJ2-7
v_gene: TRBV27
CDR3aa: CASSRWGRDEQYF

j_gene: TRBJ1-6
v_gene: TRBV6-5
CDR3aa: CASSYNRVASPLHF

j_gene: TRBJ2-3
v_gene: TRBV10-1
CDR3aa: CASSDGHRTDTQYF

j_gene: TRBJ2-7
v_gene: TRBV27
CDR3aa: CASSFRSGGNDEQYF

j_gene: TRBJ2-5
v_gene: TRBV5-1
CDR3aa: CASSPVGGGIKETQYF

j_gene: TRBJ2-2
v_gene: TRBV28
CDR3aa: CASSLGGPRGELFF

j_gene: TRBJ2-6
v_gene: TRBV10-3
CDR3aa: CAISVASSGANVLTF

j_gene: TRBJ2-2
v_gene: TRBV5-1
CDR3aa: CASSWRQGGGELFF

j_gene: TRBJ2-7
v_gene: TRBV13
CDR3aa: CASRWGLGNEQYF

j_gene: TRBJ2-5
v_gene: TRBV5-4
CDR3aa: CASSLAGSGRASGTQYF

j_gene: TRBJ2-7
v_gene: TRBV18
CDR3aa: CASSPPASGGGVYF

j_gene: TRBJ2-3
v_gene: TRBV27
CDR3aa: CASSFGRNPDTQYF

j_gene: TRBJ1-2
v_gene: TRBV29-1
CDR3aa: CSVEVRQGAIGNGYTF

j_gene: TRBJ1-1
v_gene: TRBV7-8
CDR3aa: CASSFKDRAFF

j_gene: TRBJ1-1
v_gene: TRBV6-5
CDR3aa: CASIYRGENTEAFF

j_gene: TRBJ2-5
v_gene: TRBV6-4
CDR3aa: CASSEWGFRGEWETQYF

j_gene: TRBJ1-1
v_gene: TRBV5-4
CDR3aa: CASGQGRSANTEAFF

j_gene: TRBJ1-2
v_gene: TRBV29-1
CDR3aa: CSVAHVAGHGYTF

j_gene: TRBJ2-7
v_gene: TRBV27
CDR3aa: CASSALSGDPSEQYF

j_gene: TRBJ2-3
v_gene: TRBV28
CDR3aa: CASSFRRVSTDTQYF

j_gene: TRBJ2-3
v_gene: TRBV30
CDR3aa: CACTAGGDRDTQYF

j_gene: TRBJ2-2
v_gene: TRBV27
CDR3aa: CASSLWRANTGELFF

j_gene: TRBJ1-1
v_gene: TRBV2
CDR3aa: CASRGSSKNTEAFF

j_gene: TRBJ2-2
v_gene: TRBV6-5
CDR3aa: CASSYSQGNTGELFF

j_gene: TRBJ2-3
v_gene: TRBV7-2
CDR3aa: CASSLALTRGSRRDTQYF